These 3 T cell receptor beta chains originate from one sample sequenced in a study of CD8+CD57+ T cells in acquired aplastic anemia. It was genomic DNA that served as the template for profiling TCR beta VDJ and CDR3. TCRdb independently ran MiXCR on the reads; one entry per CDR3 protein. The sample has approximately 260,000 distinct CDR3 sequences, approximately 80% seen once; the top ten hold approximately 42%. In patients chosen for sequencing, flow cytometry had shown CD8+CD57+ cell expansion. The sample comprised sorted CD4+, CD8+, or CD8+CD57+ T cells (not recorded which) from PBMCs. These receptors all come from a human donor with aplastic anemia.

The gene calls are TRBV2 and TRBJ2-7, with 12 bases that match TRBD1. J gave up 6 bases and V 6 bases, and 18 bases lay outside the gene matches. The CDR3 covers 18 residues. Per the germline V gene, CDR1 is SNHLY and CDR2 is FYNNEI. CDR3 bases: TGTGCCAGCAGCCCGAGTCCCGGGACAGGGGGCACTCAGCCCGAGCAGTACGTC. Amino acids: CASSPSPGTGGTQPEQYV.

The chain couples TRBV5-1 to TRBJ2-3, with D perhaps assigned TRBD1 or TRBD2 (5 bases each). V was cut by 1 base and J by 0 bases, with 9 bases left in between. This CDR3 is 15 amino acids long. The germline V gene has CDR1 SGHRS and CDR2 YFSETQ. CDR3 sequence (DNA): TGCGCCAGCAGCTTGAGAGGGGCGAGCACAGATACGCAGTATTTT. As protein: CASSLRGASTDTQYF. The full variable domain, in which reference TRBV5-1 and TRBJ2-3 provide the parts outside the CDR3, is KAGVTQTPRYLIKTRGQQVTLSCSPISGHRSVSWYQQTPGQGLQFLFEYFSETQRNKGNFPGRFSGRQFSNSRSEMNVSTLELGDSALYLCASSLRGASTDTQYFGPGTRLTVL.

With regard to this clonotype: The CDR3 does not end in the conserved phenylalanine or tryptophan, so this is likely a read error. This chain joins TRBV7-2 and TRBJ2-3, with 9 bases lining up with TRBD2. After removal of 8 bases from V and 3 bases from J, the junction contained 3 bases not matched to a gene. CDR1 is SGHTA and CDR2 is FQGNSA in the germline V gene. The CDR3 is made up of 13 amino acids. DNA for the CDR3: TGTGCCAGCGGCGCGGGGGGGACAGATACGCAGTATGTT. Translating it yields CASGAGGTDTQYV.